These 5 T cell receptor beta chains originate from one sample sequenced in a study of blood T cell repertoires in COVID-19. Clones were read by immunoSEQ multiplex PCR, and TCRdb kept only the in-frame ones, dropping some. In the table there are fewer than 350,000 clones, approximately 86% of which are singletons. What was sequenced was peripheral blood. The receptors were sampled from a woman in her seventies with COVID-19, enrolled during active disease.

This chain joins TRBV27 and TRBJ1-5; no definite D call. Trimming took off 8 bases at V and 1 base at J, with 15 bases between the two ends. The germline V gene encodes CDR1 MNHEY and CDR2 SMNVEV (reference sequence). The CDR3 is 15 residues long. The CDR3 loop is CASAWSQWSNQPQHF. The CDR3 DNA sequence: TGTGCCAGCGCGTGGTCTCAATGGAGCAATCAGCCCCAGCATTTT.

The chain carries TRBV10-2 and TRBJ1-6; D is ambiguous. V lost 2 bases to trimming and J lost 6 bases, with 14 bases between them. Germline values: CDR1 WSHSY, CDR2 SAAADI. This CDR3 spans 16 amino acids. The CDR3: CASSEGPYRTNSPLHF. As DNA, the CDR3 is TGCGCCAGCAGTGAGGGGCCCTATAGAACTAATTCACCCCTCCACTTT.

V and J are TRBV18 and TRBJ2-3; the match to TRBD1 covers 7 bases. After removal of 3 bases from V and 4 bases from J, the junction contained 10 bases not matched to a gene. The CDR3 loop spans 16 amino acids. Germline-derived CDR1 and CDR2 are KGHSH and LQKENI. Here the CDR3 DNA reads TGTGCCAGCTCACCCTACAGGGGTAGTCCCCCAGATACGCAGTATTTT. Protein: CASSPYRGSPPDTQYF.

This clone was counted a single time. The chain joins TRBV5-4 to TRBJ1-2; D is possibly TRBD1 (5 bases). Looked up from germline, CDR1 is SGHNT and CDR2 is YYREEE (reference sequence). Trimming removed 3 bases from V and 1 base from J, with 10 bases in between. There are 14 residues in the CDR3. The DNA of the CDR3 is TGTGCCAGCAGCTGGATGACAGTTAACTATGGCTACACCTTC. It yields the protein CASSWMTVNYGYTF.

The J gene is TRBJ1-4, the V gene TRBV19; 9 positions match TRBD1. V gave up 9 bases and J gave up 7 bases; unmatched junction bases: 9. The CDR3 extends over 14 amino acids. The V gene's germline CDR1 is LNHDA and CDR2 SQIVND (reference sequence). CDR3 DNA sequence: TGTGCCAGCGAGGTTACAGGGGGCAGTGAAAAACTGTTTTTT. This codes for CASEVTGGSEKLFF. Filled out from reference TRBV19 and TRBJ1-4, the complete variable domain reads DGGITQSPKYLFRKEGQNVTLSCEQNLNHDAMYWYRQDPGQGLRLIYYSQIVNDFQKGDIAEGYSVSREKKESFPLTVTSAQKNPTAFYLCASEVTGGSEKLFFGSGTQLSVL.